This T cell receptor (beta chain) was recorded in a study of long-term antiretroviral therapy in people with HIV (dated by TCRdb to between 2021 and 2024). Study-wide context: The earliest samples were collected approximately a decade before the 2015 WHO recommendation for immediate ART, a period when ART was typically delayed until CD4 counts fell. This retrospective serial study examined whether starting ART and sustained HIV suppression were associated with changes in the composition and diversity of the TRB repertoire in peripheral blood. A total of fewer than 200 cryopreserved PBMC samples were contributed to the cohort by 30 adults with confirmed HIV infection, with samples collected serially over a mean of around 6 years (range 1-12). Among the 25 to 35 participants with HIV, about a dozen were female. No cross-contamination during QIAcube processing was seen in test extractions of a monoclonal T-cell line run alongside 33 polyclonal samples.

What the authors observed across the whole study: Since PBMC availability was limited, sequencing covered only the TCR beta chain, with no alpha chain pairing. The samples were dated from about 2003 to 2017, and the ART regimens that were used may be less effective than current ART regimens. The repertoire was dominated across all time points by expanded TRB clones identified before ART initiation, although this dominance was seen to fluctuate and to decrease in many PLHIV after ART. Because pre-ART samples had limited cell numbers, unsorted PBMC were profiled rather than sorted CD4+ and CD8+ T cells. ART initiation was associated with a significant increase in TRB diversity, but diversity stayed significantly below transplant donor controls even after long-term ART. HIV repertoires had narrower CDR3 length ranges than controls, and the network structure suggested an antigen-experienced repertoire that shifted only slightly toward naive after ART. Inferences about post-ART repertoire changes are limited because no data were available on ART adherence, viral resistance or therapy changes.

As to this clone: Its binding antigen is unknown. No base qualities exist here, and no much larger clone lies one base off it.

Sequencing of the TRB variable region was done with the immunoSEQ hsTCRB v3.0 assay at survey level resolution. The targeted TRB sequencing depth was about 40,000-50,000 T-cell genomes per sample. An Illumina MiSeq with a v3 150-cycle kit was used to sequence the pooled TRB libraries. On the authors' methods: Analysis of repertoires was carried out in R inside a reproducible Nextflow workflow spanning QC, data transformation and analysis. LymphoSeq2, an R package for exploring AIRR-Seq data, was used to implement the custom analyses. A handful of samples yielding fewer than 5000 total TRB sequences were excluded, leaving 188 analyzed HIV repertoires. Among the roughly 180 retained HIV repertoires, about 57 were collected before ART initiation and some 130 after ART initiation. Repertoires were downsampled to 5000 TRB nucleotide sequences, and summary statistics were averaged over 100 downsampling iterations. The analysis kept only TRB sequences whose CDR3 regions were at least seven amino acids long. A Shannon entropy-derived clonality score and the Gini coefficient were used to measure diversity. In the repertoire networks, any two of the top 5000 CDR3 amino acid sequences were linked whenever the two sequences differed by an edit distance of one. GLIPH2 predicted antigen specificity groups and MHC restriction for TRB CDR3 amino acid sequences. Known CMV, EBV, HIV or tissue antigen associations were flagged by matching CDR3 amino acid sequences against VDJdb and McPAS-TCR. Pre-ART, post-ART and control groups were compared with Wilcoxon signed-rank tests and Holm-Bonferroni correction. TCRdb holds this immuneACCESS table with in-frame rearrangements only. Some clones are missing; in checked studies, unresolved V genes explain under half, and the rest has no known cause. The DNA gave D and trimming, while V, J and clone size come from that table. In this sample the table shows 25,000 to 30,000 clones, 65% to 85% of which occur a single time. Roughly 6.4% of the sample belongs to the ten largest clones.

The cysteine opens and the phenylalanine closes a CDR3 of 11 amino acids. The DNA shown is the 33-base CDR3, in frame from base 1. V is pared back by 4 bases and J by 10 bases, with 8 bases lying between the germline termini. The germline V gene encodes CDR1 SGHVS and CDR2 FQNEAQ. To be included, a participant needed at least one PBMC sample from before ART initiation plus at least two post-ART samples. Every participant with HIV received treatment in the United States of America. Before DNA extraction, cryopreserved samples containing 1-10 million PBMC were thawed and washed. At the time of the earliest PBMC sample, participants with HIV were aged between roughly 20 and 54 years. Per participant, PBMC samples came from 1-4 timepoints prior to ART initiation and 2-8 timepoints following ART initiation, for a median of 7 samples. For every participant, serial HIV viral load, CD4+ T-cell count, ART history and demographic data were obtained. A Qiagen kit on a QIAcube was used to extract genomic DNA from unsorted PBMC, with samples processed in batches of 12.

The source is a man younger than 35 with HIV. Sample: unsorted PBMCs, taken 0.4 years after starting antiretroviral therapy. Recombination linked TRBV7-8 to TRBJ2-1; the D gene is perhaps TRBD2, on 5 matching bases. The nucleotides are TGTGCCAGCAGCTACCAGCGGGAGCAGTTCTTC. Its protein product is CASSYQREQFF.